A single sample gave rise to the 26 T cell receptor beta chains below, sequenced in a study of vaccination and CD4 T cells after COVID-19. TCRdb reprocessed the PCR reads via MiXCR and lists one record per CDR3 protein. The sample includes about 20,000 distinct CDR3 sequences, roughly two thirds of them seen just once. This specimen consisted of CD4+ T cells from blood, obtained after SARS-CoV-2 vaccination. Every receptor here comes from a human donor who had recovered from COVID-19.

This clonotype is a singleton in its sample. This chain links TRBV28 with TRBJ1-2; D gene ambiguous. Looked up from germline, CDR1 is MDHEN and CDR2 is SYDVKM. The V end lost 6 bases, the J end lost 5 bases, and 19 bases lay between the germline ends. The CDR3 runs to 15 residues. The chain's CDR3 is CASSTPGVRNYGYTF. CDR3 coding DNA: TGTGCCAGCAGCACTCCTGGGGTTCGAAATTATGGCTACACCTTC.

This chain links TRBV6-1 with TRBJ2-5; 8 bases map to TRBD2. The CDR3 is 14 residues long. J lost 4 bases, V lost 5 bases, and 6 bases had no gene match. The germline CDR1 and CDR2 sequences are MNHNS and SASEGT. The CDR3 is CASSPGGAGETQYF. The DNA of the CDR3 is TGTGCCAGCAGTCCGGGGGGGGCGGGAGAGACCCAGTACTTC.

The CDR3 loop is CASSLLDQPQHF. CDR3 DNA sequence: TGTGCCAGCAGCTTGCTGGATCAGCCCCAGCATTTT. The V call is TRBV7-9, the J call TRBJ1-5; D unclear. The CDR3 has 12 amino acids. The ends were cut back, 3 bases at V and 5 bases at J, with 5 bases in the middle. Per germline, CDR1 SEHNR and CDR2 FQNEAQ (reference sequence).

The V gene is TRBV2, the J gene TRBJ1-5; D call uncertain. V gave up 1 base and J gave up 3 bases, with 7 bases separating them. The CDR3 covers 14 residues. From germline, CDR1 is SNHLY and CDR2 FYNNEI. CDR3 amino acids: CASSEDRFNQPQHF. The CDR3 DNA follows: TGTGCCAGCAGTGAAGACCGCTTCAATCAGCCCCAGCATTTT.

This chain links TRBV18 with TRBJ2-5; TRBD1 or TRBD2 may be the D gene (5 bases each). In germline, CDR1 is KGHSH, CDR2 LQKENI. V shed 3 bases and J shed 2 bases, with 13 bases lying between them. CDR3 size: 15 residues. The CDR3, as DNA: TGTGCCAGCTCACCCAATCGAGGGGAACAAGAGACCCAGTACTTC. Translating it yields CASSPNRGEQETQYF.

This clonotype was counted between two and nine times. The chain has TRBV11-1 and TRBJ1-1, with D maybe TRBD1 (6 bases). CDR3 length: 12 residues. V lost 6 bases to trimming and J lost 10 bases, with 15 bases between them. Germline V gene sequence: CDR1 SGHAT, CDR2 FQDESV (reference sequence). The CDR3 nucleotides read TGTGCCAGCAGACCGACCCGGGGGCGAGCTTTCTTT. It specifies CASRPTRGRAFF. Using reference TRBV11-1 and TRBJ1-1 for the parts outside the CDR3, the full variable domain is EAEVAQSPRYKITEKSQAVAFWCDPISGHATLYWYRQILGQGPELLVQFQDESVVDDSQLPKDRFSAERLKGVDSTLKIQPAELGDSAMYLCASRPTRGRAFFGQGTRLTVV.

The rearrangement links TRBV30 to TRBJ1-6; D not certain. Germline V gene data show CDR1 as GTSNPN and CDR2 as SVGIG (reference sequence). The length of the CDR3 is 13 residues. Trimming took 4 bases from V and 0 from J, leaving 4 bases between them. CDR3 region: CAWKVSYNSPLHF. DNA for the CDR3: TGTGCCTGGAAGGTCTCCTATAATTCACCCCTCCACTTT.

CDR3 loop: CASSRGTGGTGELFF. DNA for the CDR3: TGTGCCAGCAGTCGCGGGACAGGGGGCACCGGGGAGCTGTTTTTT. J is TRBJ2-2 and V is TRBV6-1, with 11 positions matching TRBD1. In germline, CDR1 is MNHNS, CDR2 SASEGT. This CDR3 is built from 15 residues. V shed 5 bases and J 4 bases; nucleotides not matched to a gene: 3.

The chain recombines TRBV6-1 with TRBJ2-3; D may be TRBD2 (5 bases). Germline CDR1 MNHNS, CDR2 SASEGT. The CDR3 spans 13 residues. Between the trimmed V and J ends, which lost 6 bases and 4 bases, there was a span of 11 bases. This CDR3 is CASRGSGSDTQYF. As DNA, the CDR3 is TGTGCCAGCAGAGGATCGGGGTCAGATACGCAGTATTTT.

The chain combines TRBV6-1 with TRBJ2-7, with TRBD2 identical over 8 bases. J was trimmed by 2 bases and V by 4 bases; bases with no gene match: 4. Germline V gives CDR1 MNHNS, CDR2 SASEGT. This CDR3 has 14 amino acids. The CDR3 sequence is CASSVAGHTYEQYF. CDR3 in DNA: TGTGCCAGCAGTGTAGCGGGACATACCTACGAGCAGTACTTC.

This chain uses TRBV10-1 with TRBJ1-2; D is perhaps TRBD1 (5 bases). CDR1 and CDR2 (germline): WNHNN, SYGVQD (reference sequence). Trimming pared 3 bases from V and 3 bases from J, leaving 8 bases between. CDR3 length: 13 residues. The CDR3 sequence is CASSDGGDYGYTF. As DNA, the CDR3 is TGCGCCAGCAGTGACGGGGGAGACTATGGCTACACCTTC.

The chain joins TRBV19 to TRBJ2-2, with TRBD1 as a possible D gene (6 bases). Germline values: CDR1 LNHDA, CDR2 SQIVND (reference sequence). The CDR3 covers 16 residues. The V gene lost 6 bases and the J gene lost 1 base, with 15 bases spanning the gap. CDR3 amino acids: CASRTYGGENTGELFF. Written as DNA, the CDR3 is TGTGCCAGTAGGACCTATGGGGGCGAGAACACCGGGGAGCTGTTTTTT.

A few counts support this clonotype. The chain has TRBV7-2 and TRBJ2-7; D gene uncertain. Deletions cut 2 bases from V and 6 bases from J, with 14 bases between. CDR1 is SGHTA, CDR2 FQGNSA, per germline. The CDR3 loop spans 14 amino acids. CDR3 region: CASSLRRPPGEQYF. The CDR3 bases are TGTGCCAGCAGCTTACGGCGACCCCCAGGCGAGCAGTACTTC.

V usage is TRBV12-3 or TRBV12-4 and J usage is TRBJ2-5, with D perhaps TRBD1 or TRBD2 (5 bases each). The CDR3 runs to 15 residues. V was clipped by 2 bases and J by 5 bases, with 15 bases between them. For the CDR3, the DNA is TGTGCCAGCAGTTTATGGGACGGGACCCGGGAGACCCAGTACTTC. Its protein is CASSLWDGTRETQYF.

This sequence joins TRBV7-9 and TRBJ2-7; 13 bases are shared with TRBD2. This CDR3 contains 16 residues. CDR1 and CDR2 (germline): SEHNR, FQNEAQ (reference sequence). With 3 bases clipped from V and 7 bases from J, the junction kept 9 bases outside the gene matches. DNA of the CDR3: TGTGCCAGCAGCTTCCCCGGACTAGCGGGAGATCGGGAGCAGTACTTC. It encodes CASSFPGLAGDREQYF.

The gene calls are TRBV27 and TRBJ1-2, with 9 bases aligning to TRBD1. Trimming took 2 bases from V and 5 from J; bases not matched to a gene: 9. Germline V lookup: CDR1 MNHEY, CDR2 SMNVEV (reference sequence). The CDR3 sequence is 16 residues long. The CDR3 region has the DNA TGTGCCAGCAGTTTAGTCGGAACAGGGGGCGGGTATGGCTACACCTTC. This gives the protein CASSLVGTGGGYGYTF.

The rearrangement links TRBV12-3 or TRBV12-4 to TRBJ2-6; D is uncertain. V was trimmed by 6 bases and J by 0 bases, leaving 3 bases between them. The CDR3 has 13 amino acids. The CDR3 protein is CASSGSGANVLTF. CDR3 nucleotide sequence: TGTGCCAGCAGCGGCTCTGGGGCCAACGTCCTGACTTTC.

This clonotype was detected a few times. The gene calls are TRBV20-1 and TRBJ1-1, with D unresolved. Germline loops: CDR1 DFQATT, CDR2 SNEGSKA (reference sequence). V lost 6 bases to trimming and J lost 0 bases, with 11 bases between them. The CDR3 spans 13 residues. The CDR3 region is CSASSIMNTEAFF. In nucleotides, the CDR3 is TGCAGTGCCTCCAGCATCATGAACACTGAAGCTTTCTTT.

The rearrangement uses TRBV20-1 and TRBJ2-1, with a tentative D call TRBD2 (6 bases). CDR3 length: 13 residues. Per germline, CDR1 DFQATT and CDR2 SNEGSKA (reference sequence). V lost 0 bases, J lost 5 bases, and 8 bases lay in between. The CDR3 here is CSARDWGDNEQFF. The CDR3 coding sequence is TGCAGTGCTAGAGACTGGGGGGACAATGAGCAGTTCTTC.

This clonotype was detected only once. The CDR3 protein is CASSLAAPGPQYF. CDR3 nucleotide sequence: TGTGCCAGCAGCTTAGCGGCCCCTGGGCCCCAGTACTTC. V and J are TRBV7-2 and TRBJ2-5; D not resolved. Germline V CDR1 and CDR2: SGHTA, FQGNSA. The CDR3 spans 13 residues. The V end was cut by 0 bases, the J end by 9 bases, with 11 bases between.

The chain couples TRBV29-1 to TRBJ2-2; 8 positions match TRBD1. Per the germline V gene, CDR1 is SQVTM and CDR2 is ANQGSEA. V lost 6 bases and J lost 1; bases outside the gene matches: 4. The length of the CDR3 is 14 residues. CDR3 coding DNA: TGCAGCGTGACCGGGACAGGGAACACCGGGGAGCTGTTTTTT. Residues: CSVTGTGNTGELFF.

The chain couples TRBV19 to TRBJ2-5; no clear D gene. Between the trimmed V and J ends, which lost 5 bases and 5 bases, there was a span of 9 bases. This CDR3 is built from 12 residues. The germline V gene has CDR1 LNHDA and CDR2 SQIVND (reference sequence). CDR3 region: CASSRVGETQYF. The CDR3 region has the DNA TGTGCCAGTAGTCGGGTGGGGGAGACCCAGTACTTC.

The chain employs TRBV7-2 and TRBJ2-2; TRBD2 matches at 14 bases. Germline V gene lookup returns CDR1 SGHTA and CDR2 FQGNSA. The V gene end was trimmed by 1 base and the J gene end by 6 bases; junction bases not matched to a gene: 1. This CDR3 is built from 16 residues. CDR3 sequence: CASSLGLAGGAGELFF. CDR3 bases: TGTGCCAGCAGCTTAGGACTAGCGGGAGGGGCCGGGGAGCTGTTTTTT.

This clonotype was observed a handful of times. This rearrangement joins TRBV7-2 to TRBJ2-4; 10 bases line up with TRBD1. This CDR3 is built from 15 residues. After removal of 5 bases from V and 7 bases from J, the junction contained 8 bases not matched to a gene. Germline loops: CDR1 SGHTA, CDR2 FQGNSA. The CDR3: CASSPRDRGHNIQYF. The CDR3, as DNA: TGTGCCAGCAGCCCCAGGGACAGGGGTCATAACATTCAGTACTTC.

The V gene is TRBV20-1, the J gene TRBJ2-7, with 10 nucleotides matching TRBD2. This CDR3 comprises 15 residues. V shed 5 bases, J shed 1 base, and the junction held 8 bases outside the gene matches. Germline CDR1 DFQATT, CDR2 SNEGSKA (reference sequence). The CDR3 loop is CSAPALAGVSYEQYF. In DNA, the CDR3 is TGCAGTGCTCCGGCGCTAGCGGGAGTTTCCTACGAGCAGTACTTC.

This sequence joins TRBV9 and TRBJ2-2; D gene uncertain. V was clipped by 4 bases and J by 1 base, with 11 bases between them. The CDR3 extends over 15 amino acids. The germline V gene encodes CDR1 SGDLS and CDR2 YYNGEE. The DNA for the CDR3 is TGTGCCAGCAGCCCGAGACTTATGAACACCGGGGAGCTGTTTTTT. This translates into CASSPRLMNTGELFF.